This T cell receptor beta chain was documented in a study of blood T cell repertoires in COVID-19. Study at large: Some COVID-19 samples were acute and others convalescent; all came from the United States, Italy and Spain. From T cells, B-cell-depleted T cells, or PBMCs came the material, which was cDNA or gDNA.

The CDR3 is 10 amino acids. Trimming removed 1 base at V and 5 bases at J, with 2 bases between. CDR1 GTSNPN and CDR2 SVGIG come from the germline V gene (reference sequence). As processed by the authors: For nucleated cells, counts were estimated from reference gene primer amplification. TCRdb's table, derived via immunoSEQ multiplex PCR, lists solely in-frame clones and lacks some. D and trimming were read from the DNA, whereas the V and J calls and clone size are those reported in that table. The sample records approximately 140,000 clones, around 80% being singletons. The V and J genes are TRBV30 and TRBJ2-5; D not resolved. The material sequenced was peripheral blood. This TCR was recovered from an older man with acute or convalescent COVID-19. The CDR3 loop reads CAWSAETQYF. CDR3 DNA sequence: TGTGCCTGGAGTGCGGAGACCCAGTACTTC.